What follows describes a single T cell receptor beta chain. These data originate in a study of blood T cell repertoires in COVID-19. Study-wide context: Sources were T cells, B-cell-depleted T cells, or PBMCs; the material itself was cDNA or gDNA.

Clones were read by immunoSEQ multiplex PCR, and TCRdb kept only the in-frame ones, dropping some. The data contain over 200,000 clones, 75% to 90% of them singletons. The age range of participants was 18 to 89 years, with residence in some 25 US areas. The germline CDR1 and CDR2 sequences are MGHRA and YSYEKL. The length of the CDR3 is 16 residues. V gave up 1 base and J gave up 4 bases; unmatched junction bases: 7. The sequence derives from a young woman who had been exposed to COVID-19. The chain employs TRBV4-1 and TRBJ2-1; TRBD2 aligns across 7 bases. Sequencing was performed on PBMCs or T cells enriched from blood (not recorded which). This chain's CDR3 is CASSQAVAGAYNEQFF. The CDR3 bases are TGCGCCAGCAGCCAAGCGGTAGCGGGCGCGTACAATGAGCAGTTCTTC.